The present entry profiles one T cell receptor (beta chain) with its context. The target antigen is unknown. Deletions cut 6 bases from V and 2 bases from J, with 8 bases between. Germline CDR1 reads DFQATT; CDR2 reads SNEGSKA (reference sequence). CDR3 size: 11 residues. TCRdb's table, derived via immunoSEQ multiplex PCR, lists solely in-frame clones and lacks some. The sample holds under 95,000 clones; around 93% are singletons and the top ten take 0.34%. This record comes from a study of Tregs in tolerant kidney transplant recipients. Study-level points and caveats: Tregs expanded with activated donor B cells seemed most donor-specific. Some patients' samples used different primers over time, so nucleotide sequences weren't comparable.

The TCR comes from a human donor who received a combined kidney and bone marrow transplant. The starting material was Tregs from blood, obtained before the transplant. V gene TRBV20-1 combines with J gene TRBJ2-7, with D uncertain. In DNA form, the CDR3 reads TGCAGTGCGCCCGACCCCTACGAGCAGTACTTC. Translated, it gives CSAPDPYEQYF.